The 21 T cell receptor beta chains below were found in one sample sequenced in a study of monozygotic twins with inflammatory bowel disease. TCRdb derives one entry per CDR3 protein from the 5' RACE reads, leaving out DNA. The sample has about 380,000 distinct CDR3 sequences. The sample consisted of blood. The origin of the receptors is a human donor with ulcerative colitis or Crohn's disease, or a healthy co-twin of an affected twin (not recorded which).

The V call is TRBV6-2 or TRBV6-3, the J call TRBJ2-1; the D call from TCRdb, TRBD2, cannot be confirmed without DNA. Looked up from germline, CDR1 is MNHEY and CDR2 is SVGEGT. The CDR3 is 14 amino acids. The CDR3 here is CASSFPTSGSSQFF.

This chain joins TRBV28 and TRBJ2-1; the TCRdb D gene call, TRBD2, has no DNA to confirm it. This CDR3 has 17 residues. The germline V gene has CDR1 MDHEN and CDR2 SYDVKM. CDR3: CASSAGPWGPRAFEQFF. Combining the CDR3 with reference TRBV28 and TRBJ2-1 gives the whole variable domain DVKVTQSSRYLVKRTGEKVFLECVQDMDHENMFWYRQDPGLGLRLIYFSYDVKMKEKGDIPEGYSVSREKKERFSLILESASTNQTSMYLCASSAGPWGPRAFEQFFGPGTRLTVL.

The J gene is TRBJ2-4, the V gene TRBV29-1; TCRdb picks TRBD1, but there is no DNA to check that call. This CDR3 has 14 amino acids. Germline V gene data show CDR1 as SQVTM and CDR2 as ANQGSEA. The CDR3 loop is CSVWGFRSRNIQYF.

The CDR3 here is CASSYSRTAGLRWLTDTQYF. V gene TRBV6-2 or TRBV6-3 combines with J gene TRBJ2-3. The germline V gene has CDR1 MNHEY and CDR2 SVGEGT. This CDR3 is 20 amino acids long.

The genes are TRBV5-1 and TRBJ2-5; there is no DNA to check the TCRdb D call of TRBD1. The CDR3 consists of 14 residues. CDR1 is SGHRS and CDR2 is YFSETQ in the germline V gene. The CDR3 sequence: CASSLLGEQETQYF.

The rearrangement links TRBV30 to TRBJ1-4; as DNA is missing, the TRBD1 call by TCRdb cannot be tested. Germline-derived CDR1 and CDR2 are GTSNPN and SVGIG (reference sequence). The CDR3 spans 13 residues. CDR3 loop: CAWSEGNGEKLFF. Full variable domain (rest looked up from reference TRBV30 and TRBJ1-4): SQTIHQWPATLVQPVGSPLSLECTVEGTSNPNLYWYRQAAGRGLQLLFYSVGIGQISSEVPQNLSASRPQDRQFILSSKKLLLSDSGFYLCAWSEGNGEKLFFGSGTQLSVL.

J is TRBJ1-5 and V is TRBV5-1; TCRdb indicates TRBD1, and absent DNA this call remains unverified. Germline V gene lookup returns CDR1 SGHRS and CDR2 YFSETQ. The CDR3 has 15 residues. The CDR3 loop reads CASSQTGMSNQPQHF.

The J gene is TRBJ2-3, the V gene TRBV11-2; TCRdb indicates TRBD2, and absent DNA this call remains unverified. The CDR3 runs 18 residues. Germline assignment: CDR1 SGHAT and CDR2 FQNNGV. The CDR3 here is CASSYGGAGGTSTDTQYF.

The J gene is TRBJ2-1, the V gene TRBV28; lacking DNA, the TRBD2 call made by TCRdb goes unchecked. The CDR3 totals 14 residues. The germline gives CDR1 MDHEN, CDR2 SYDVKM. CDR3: CASSLAGGQNEQFF.

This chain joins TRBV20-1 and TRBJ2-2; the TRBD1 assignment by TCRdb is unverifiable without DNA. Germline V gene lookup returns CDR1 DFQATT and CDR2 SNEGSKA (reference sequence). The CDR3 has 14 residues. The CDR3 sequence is CSAPRTGHTGELFF.

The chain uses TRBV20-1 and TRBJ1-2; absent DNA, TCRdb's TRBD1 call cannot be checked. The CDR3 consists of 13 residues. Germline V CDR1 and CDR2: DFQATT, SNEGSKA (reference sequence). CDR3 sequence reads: CSALISGGYGYTF.

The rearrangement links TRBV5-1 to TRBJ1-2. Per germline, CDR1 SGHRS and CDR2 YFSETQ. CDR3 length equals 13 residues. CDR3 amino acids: CASSLGVNYGYTF.

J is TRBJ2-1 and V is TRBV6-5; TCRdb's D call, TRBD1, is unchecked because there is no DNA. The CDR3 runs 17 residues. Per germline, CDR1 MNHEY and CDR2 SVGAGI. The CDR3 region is CASSSTGTGSSYNEQFF.

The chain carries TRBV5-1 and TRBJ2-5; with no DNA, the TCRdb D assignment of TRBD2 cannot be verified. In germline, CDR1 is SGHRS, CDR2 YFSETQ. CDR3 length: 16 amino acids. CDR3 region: CASGRGSGGTQETQYF.

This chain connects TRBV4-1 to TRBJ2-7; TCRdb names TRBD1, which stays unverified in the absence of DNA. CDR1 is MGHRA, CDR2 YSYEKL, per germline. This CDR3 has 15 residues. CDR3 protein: CASSQRQGGDYEQYF.

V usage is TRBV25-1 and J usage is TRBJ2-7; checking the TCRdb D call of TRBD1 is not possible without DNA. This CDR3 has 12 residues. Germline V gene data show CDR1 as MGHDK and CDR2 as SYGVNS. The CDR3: CASGFQGNEQYF.

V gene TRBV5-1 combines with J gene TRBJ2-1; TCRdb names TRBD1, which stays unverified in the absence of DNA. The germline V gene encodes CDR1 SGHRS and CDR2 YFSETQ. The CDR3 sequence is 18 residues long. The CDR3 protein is CASSPGGVARGHYNEQFF.

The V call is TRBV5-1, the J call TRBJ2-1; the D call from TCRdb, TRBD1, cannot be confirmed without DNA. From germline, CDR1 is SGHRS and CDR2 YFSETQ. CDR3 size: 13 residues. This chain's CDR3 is CASSGTPNNEQFF.

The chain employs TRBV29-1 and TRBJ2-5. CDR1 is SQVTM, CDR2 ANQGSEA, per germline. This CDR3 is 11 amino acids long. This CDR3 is CSVSGQETQYF. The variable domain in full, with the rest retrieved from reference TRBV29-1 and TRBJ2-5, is SAVISQKPSRDICQRGTSLTIQCQVDSQVTMMFWYRQQPGQSLTLIATANQGSEATYESGFVIDKFPISRPNLTFSTLTVSNMSPEDSSIYLCSVSGQETQYFGPGTRLLVL.

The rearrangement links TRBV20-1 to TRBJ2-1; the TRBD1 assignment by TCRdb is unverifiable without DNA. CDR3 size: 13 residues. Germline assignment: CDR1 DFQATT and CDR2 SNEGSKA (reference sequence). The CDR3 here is CSASSGGRGEQFF.

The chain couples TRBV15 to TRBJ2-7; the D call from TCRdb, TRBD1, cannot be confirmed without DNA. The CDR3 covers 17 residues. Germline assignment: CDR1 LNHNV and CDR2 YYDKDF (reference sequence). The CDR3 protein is CATSREVLGGKWYEQYF.